Presented here are 3 T cell receptor beta chains from one specimen sequenced in a study of post-analysis software for immune sequencing data. Unique molecular identifiers tagged the TCR beta cDNA libraries. TCRdb fed the PCR reads into MiXCR, producing one record per CDR3 protein. The sample has about 400,000 distinct CDR3 sequences, roughly 30% seen once. Study-wide results and limits: About five TRBV segments appeared more often in patients than in controls, and TRBV5-6, TRBV5-1 and TRBV20-1 were among these.

Their cognate antigens are unknown. Sequences were obtained from blood. The receptors here all came from a girl between 5 and 17 years old with multiple sclerosis.

The rearrangement uses TRBV20-1 and TRBJ2-7; 10 nucleotides line up with TRBD2. The junction had 9 bases not matched to a gene; V was cut back by 0 bases and J by 4 bases. The germline CDR1 and CDR2 sequences are DFQATT and SNEGSKA (reference sequence). The CDR3 totals 16 residues. This CDR3 reads CSARDQGSGGLYEQYF. Written as DNA, the CDR3 is TGCAGTGCTAGAGATCAAGGTAGCGGGGGGTTGTACGAGCAGTACTTC.

This CDR3 reads CASSPTTGPYEQYF. CDR3 sequence (DNA): TGTGCCAGCAGCCCTACCACAGGGCCCTACGAGCAGTACTTC. The chain is built from TRBV12-3 or TRBV12-4 and TRBJ2-7, with D maybe TRBD1 (6 bases). Trimming stripped 6 bases from V and 2 bases from J, with 14 bases between. There are 14 residues in the CDR3.

CDR3: CASSVGVLSTDTQYF. CDR3 sequence (DNA): TGTGCCAGCAGCGTAGGGGTCCTTAGCACAGATACGCAGTATTTT. This chain connects TRBV9 to TRBJ2-3, with D unresolved. Germline lookup yields CDR1 SGDLS and CDR2 YYNGEE. The CDR3 length is 15 residues. Trimming took 0 bases from V and 0 from J, leaving 8 bases between them.